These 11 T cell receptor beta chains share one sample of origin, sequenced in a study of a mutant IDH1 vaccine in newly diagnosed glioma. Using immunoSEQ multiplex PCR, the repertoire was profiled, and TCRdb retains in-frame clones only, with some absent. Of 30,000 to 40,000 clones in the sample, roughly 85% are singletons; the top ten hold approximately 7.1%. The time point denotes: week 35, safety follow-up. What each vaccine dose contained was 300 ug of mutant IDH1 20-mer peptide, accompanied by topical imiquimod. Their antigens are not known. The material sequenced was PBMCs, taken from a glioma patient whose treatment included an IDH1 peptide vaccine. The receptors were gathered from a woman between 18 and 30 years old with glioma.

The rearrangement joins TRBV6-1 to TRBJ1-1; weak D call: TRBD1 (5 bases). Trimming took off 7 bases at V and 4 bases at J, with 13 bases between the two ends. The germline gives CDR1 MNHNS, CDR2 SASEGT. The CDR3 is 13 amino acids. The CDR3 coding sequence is TGTGCCAGCAAAGGGGAGCGGTTCACTGAAGCTTTCTTT. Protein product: CASKGERFTEAFF.

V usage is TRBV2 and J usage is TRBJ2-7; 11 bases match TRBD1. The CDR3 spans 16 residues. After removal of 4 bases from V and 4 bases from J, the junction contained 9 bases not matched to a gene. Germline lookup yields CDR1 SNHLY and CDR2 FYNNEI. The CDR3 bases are TGTGCCAGCAGTGTCTTTGCGGACAGGGGGCTTTACGAGCAGTACTTC. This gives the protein CASSVFADRGLYEQYF.

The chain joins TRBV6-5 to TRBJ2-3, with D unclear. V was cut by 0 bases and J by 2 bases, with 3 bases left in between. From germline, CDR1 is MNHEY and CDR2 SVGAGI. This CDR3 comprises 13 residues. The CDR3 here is CASSYSYTDTQYF. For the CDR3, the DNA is TGTGCCAGCAGTTACTCTTACACAGATACGCAGTATTTT.

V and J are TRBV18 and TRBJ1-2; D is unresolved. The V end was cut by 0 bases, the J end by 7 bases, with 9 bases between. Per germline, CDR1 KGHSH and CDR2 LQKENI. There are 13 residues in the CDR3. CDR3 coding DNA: TGTGCCAGCTCACCACCGCACATTAGTGGCTACACCTTC. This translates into CASSPPHISGYTF. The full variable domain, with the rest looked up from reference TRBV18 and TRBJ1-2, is NAGVMQNPRHLVRRRGQEARLRCSPMKGHSHVYWYRQLPEEGLKFMVYLQKENIIDESGMPKERFSAEFPKEGPSILRIQQVVRGDSAAYFCASSPPHISGYTFGSGTRLTVV.

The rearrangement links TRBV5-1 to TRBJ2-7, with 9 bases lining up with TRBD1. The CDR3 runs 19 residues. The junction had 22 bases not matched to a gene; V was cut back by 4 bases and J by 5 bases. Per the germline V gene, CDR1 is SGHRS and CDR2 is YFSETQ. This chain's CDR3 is CASSRQPPGQGIFGNEQYF. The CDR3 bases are TGCGCCAGCAGCCGGCAGCCTCCTGGACAGGGGATATTCGGGAACGAGCAGTACTTC.

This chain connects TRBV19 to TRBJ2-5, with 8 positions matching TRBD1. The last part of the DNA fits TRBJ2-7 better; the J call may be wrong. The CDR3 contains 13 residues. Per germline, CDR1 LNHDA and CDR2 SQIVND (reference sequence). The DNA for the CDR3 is TGTGCCAGTAGTATGGGACAGGACTACGAGCAGTACTTC. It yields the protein CASSMGQDYEQYF.

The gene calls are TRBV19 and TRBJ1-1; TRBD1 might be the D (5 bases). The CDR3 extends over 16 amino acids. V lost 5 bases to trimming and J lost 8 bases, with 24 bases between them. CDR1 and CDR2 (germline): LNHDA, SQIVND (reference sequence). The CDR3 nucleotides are TGTGCCAGTAGTTACGGCTTGGGCACAGGTTTAGCGGAAGCTTTCTTT. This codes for CASSYGLGTGLAEAFF.

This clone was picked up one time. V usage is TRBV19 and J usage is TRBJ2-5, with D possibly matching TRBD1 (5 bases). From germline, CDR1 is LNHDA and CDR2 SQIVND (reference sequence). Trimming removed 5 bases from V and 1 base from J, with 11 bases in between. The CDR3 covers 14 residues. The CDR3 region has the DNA TGTGCCAGTAGTCCCCGACAGCTCCAAGAGACCCAGTACTTC. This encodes CASSPRQLQETQYF.

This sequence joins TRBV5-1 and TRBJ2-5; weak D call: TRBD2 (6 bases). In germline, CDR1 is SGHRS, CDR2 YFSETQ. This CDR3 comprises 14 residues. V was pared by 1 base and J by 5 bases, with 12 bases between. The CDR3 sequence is CASSLQRRAETQYF. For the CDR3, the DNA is TGCGCCAGCAGCTTGCAGAGGAGGGCCGAGACCCAGTACTTC. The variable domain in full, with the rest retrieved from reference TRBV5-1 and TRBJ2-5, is KAGVTQTPRYLIKTRGQQVTLSCSPISGHRSVSWYQQTPGQGLQFLFEYFSETQRNKGNFPGRFSGRQFSNSRSEMNVSTLELGDSALYLCASSLQRRAETQYFGPGTRLLVL.

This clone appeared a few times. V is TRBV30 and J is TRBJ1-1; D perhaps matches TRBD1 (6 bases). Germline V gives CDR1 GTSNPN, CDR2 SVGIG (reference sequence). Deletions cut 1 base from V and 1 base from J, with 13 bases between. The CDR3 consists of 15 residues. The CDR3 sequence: CAWSGPTGWNTEAFF. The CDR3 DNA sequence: TGTGCCTGGAGTGGACCGACAGGATGGAACACTGAAGCTTTCTTT. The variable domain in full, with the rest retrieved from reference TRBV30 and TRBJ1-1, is SQTIHQWPATLVQPVGSPLSLECTVEGTSNPNLYWYRQAAGRGLQLLFYSVGIGQISSEVPQNLSASRPQDRQFILSSKKLLLSDSGFYLCAWSGPTGWNTEAFFGQGTRLTVV.

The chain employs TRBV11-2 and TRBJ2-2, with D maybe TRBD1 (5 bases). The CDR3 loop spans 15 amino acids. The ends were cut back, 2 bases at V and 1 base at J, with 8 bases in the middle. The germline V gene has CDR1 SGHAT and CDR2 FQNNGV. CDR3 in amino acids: CASSLMTVNTGELFF. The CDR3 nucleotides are TGTGCCAGCAGCTTAATGACAGTGAACACCGGGGAGCTGTTTTTT.